This T cell receptor (beta chain) was obtained from a study of blood T cells in healthy people across ages (dated by TCRdb to the mid-2010s). Background on the whole study: In model experiments, template switching captured roughly one uniquely barcoded TCR beta cDNA molecule for every two T cells. Donors were grouped into four age groups: young (average approximately 15 years), middle-aged (under 40), aged (62) and long-lived (82). Using deep sequencing normalized with unique cDNA molecular identifiers, the study measured how TCR beta repertoire diversity changes with age. For two donors (one aged 18 to 30 and one aged 80 or older), the study analyzed two additional independent replicas of 1 million unique cDNA reads from the same blood draw.

Preparation of the library involved 5' RACE. Sequenced using an Illumina HiSeq 2500. A second PCR of roughly 7 to 11 cycles was performed with a sample-barcoded 5' primer and a J-beta primer mix. A template-switch 5' adaptor carrying 12 random nucleotides introduced a unique molecular identifier onto each TCR beta cDNA molecule. Each sample yielded at least 3 million CDR3-containing paired-end reads. All of the RNA was converted into first-strand cDNA using the Mint cDNA synthesis kit, with a TRBC-specific oligonucleotide serving as the primer. All cDNA was treated with uracil-DNA glycosylase and then went through a first 18-cycle PCR with the universal primers M1SS and BC2_uni_R. In the source study's methods: Each sample was normalized by randomly selecting 1 million high-quality reads, each carrying a distinct molecular identifier. Reads sharing molecular identifiers were discarded rather than binned into consensus sequences. MiTCR, run with a Q25 quality threshold and the strictest error-elimination algorithm, handled CDR3 identification, clonotype clustering and error correction. A nonparametric unseen species model with Euler transformation was used to estimate a lower bound on total TCR beta diversity. TCRdb cleaned the public reads at Q25 with fastp, built clones with MiXCR and kept in-frame beta chains. When rows share a CDR3 protein, they turn into one entry using the most common DNA and genes. What appears here as the V and J calls and clone size reflects TCRdb's work, not the paper's. Counted in this sample were 800,000 to 950,000 distinct CDR3 sequences; about 29% of them appeared once. The top ten clonotypes cover roughly 10% of the sample.

Study-wide conclusions, independent of this receptor: Conclusive comparison of naive and antigen-experienced compartments was prevented by the profiling of bulk unsorted PBMCs. As age increased, observed TCR beta diversity per million T cells dropped in a roughly linear way, and a significant reduction was already evident by age about 40. Compared with the aged group, the long-lived group had more naive CD4+ T cells, fewer expanded clones and increased TCR diversity, suggesting age selection. Estimates of total diversity based on one million sequenced T cells were regarded as lower bounds and as underestimates. The CMV infection status of donors was not known, potentially confounding age-related changes in expanded clonotypes. There was a strong correlation between observed TCR beta diversity and the percentage of naive T cells measured by flow cytometry.

With regard to this clonotype: The specificity of this receptor is unknown. No much larger clone is present one base from it, and per-base qualities are unavailable.

Based on the germline V gene (reference sequence), the CDR1 and CDR2 sequences are DFQATT and SNEGSKA. There are 21 amino acids in the CDR3, from cysteine to phenylalanine inclusive. Just CDR3 DNA is preserved here, 63 bases in frame from base 1. V sheds 2 bases and J sheds 2 bases, leaving 32 bases between their ends. Systemically healthy Caucasian individuals from Russia, over 30 in total and aged about 6 to 95 years, were included as donors. Each donor gave ten milliliters of peripheral blood, collected into EDTA-treated Vacutainer tubes. Ficoll-Paque density-gradient centrifugation was used to isolate PBMCs, with at least 7 million per sample. Trizol reagent was used to extract total RNA from PBMCs, with at least 5.5 micrograms per sample. For every donor, an aliquot of PBMCs went through flow cytometry to measure the percentages of naive CD45RAhigh/CD27high T cells. Separately, the same data were catalogued under a study of T cells of mothers and their children. The second study also describes: The donors were nine systemically healthy Caucasian individuals, made up of three mothers and their six children. cDNA synthesis consumed the entire amount of extracted RNA, loaded at approximately 1.6 ug RNA in each 15 ul reaction. In the second PCR, the M1S primer added sample barcodes and 2-4 random nucleotides. Over 8 million TCR beta CDR3 reads were obtained for each mother, and about 3 million reads were obtained for each child. Thymic selection similarly shapes TCR recombination output in related and unrelated pairs, with minor effect from inherited differences. Related mother-child pairs always showed normalized repertoire overlap that was slightly higher than in unrelated mother-child pairs, though the difference was never significant. Persistent microchimeric T cell clones were not detected, at a sensitivity of 85 to 100 clones per million clonotypes. To look for features that set related mother-child pairs apart from unrelated individuals, the researchers ran deep NGS to compare the TCR beta repertoires of mothers and children. On average, the children were approximately 11 +/- 4 years old, while the mothers were around 40 +/- 4 years old. After adapters were ligated using NEBNext reagents, the libraries underwent 100+100 nt paired-end sequencing on an Illumina HiSeq 2000. To prevent cross-contamination, the mother and child libraries were prepared one month apart and sequenced in separate runs. Between roughly 500,000 and 2,300,000 distinct TCR beta clonotypes were identified per donor. Naive TCR beta clonotypes were estimated from low-frequency clonotypes matched to each donor's FACS-determined naive share, without sorting.

Sample: blood. This sequence was found in a woman in her thirties or forties in good health. The rearrangement joined TRBV20-1 to TRBJ2-3; the D gene is possibly TRBD2, with 6 bases matching. The encoded CDR3 is CSARTSFGLGGRTKSTDTQYF. Read as DNA, the sequence is TGCAGTGCTAGAACTAGTTTTGGTCTGGGGGGAAGAACTAAATCCACAGATACGCAGTATTTT.